This record concerns one T cell receptor (beta chain) sequence. Its antigen is undetermined. Each donor who had ophthalmopathy showed moderate-to-severe activity, a CAS of ≥3, a NOSPECS of ≥4, and a duration under 3 months. Diagnosis was based on clinical symptoms, serum thyroxine, TRAb, thyroid ultrasound and orbital computed tomography. The sequenced template was RNA, covering the TCR beta CDR3 region. In the first round, RT-PCR was carried out with HTBI primers, and a multiplex PCR formed the second round. TCRdb redid the calling of the multiplex PCR reads with MiXCR, one entry per CDR3 protein. The sample includes 240,000 or so distinct CDR3 sequences, around 42% seen only once; the top ten take roughly 50%. This specimen belongs to a study of Graves' ophthalmopathy and Graves' hyperthyroidism. Study as a whole: The authors collected peripheral blood at initial diagnosis, before any treatment. Study-level results: Sensitivity of around 64% and specificity of roughly 78% were achieved by the model that predicted ophthalmopathy progression.

This TCR derives from an adult man with Graves' ophthalmopathy. Specimen: peripheral blood.

CDR3 region: CASSSGLQPQHF. CDR3 bases: TGTGCCAGCAGTTCCGGGCTCCAGCCCCAGCATTTT. This chain uses TRBV27 with TRBJ1-5; D uncertain. CDR3 length: 12 residues. Germline V gene data show CDR1 as MNHEY and CDR2 as SMNVEV (reference sequence). The germline V and J ends were trimmed by 4 bases and 7 bases, with 8 bases remaining between them.